These 27 T cell receptor beta chains were all obtained from the same sample, sequenced in a study of blood T cell repertoires in COVID-19. This table comes from immunoSEQ multiplex PCR, and its TCRdb copy is limited to in-frame clones, with some not included. Among around 500,000 clones, roughly 90% were seen once, and the ten largest hold 1.5% to 2%. Source material: PBMCs or T cells enriched from blood (not recorded which). These TCRs come from a woman aged 35 to 49 who had recovered from COVID-19.

This chain links TRBV4-1 with TRBJ1-6; 7 bases line up with TRBD1. Trimming took 6 bases from V and 6 from J; bases not matched to a gene: 8. The V gene's germline CDR1 is MGHRA and CDR2 YSYEKL. The CDR3 spans 15 residues. CDR3 protein: CASRDRDRSNSPLHF. The CDR3 DNA reads TGCGCCAGCAGGGACCGGGACAGAAGTAATTCACCCCTCCACTTT.

The V gene is TRBV7-2, the J gene TRBJ2-1; D gene ambiguous. Germline assignment: CDR1 SGHTA and CDR2 FQGNSA. CDR3 length equals 14 residues. V lost 1 base to trimming and J lost 6 bases, with 10 bases between them. CDR3 nucleotides: TGTGCCAGCAGCTTAGACTGGCTAGTCAATGAGCAGTTCTTC. Translated: CASSLDWLVNEQFF.

V and J are TRBV10-2 and TRBJ2-3; D is perhaps TRBD1 (7 bases). CDR1 is WSHSY and CDR2 is SAAADI in the germline V gene. There are 16 residues in the CDR3. The V gene lost 2 bases and the J gene lost 4 bases, with 16 bases spanning the gap. The CDR3: CASSEPLQGGADTQYF. CDR3 bases: TGCGCCAGCAGTGAGCCACTCCAGGGGGGAGCAGATACGCAGTATTTT.

The V and J genes are TRBV18 and TRBJ1-5; TRBD1 might be the D (5 bases). The CDR3 runs 15 residues. CDR1 is KGHSH, CDR2 LQKENI, per germline. Trimming took 6 bases from V and 0 from J, leaving 12 bases between them. This CDR3 is CASSLDSYSNQPQHF. The CDR3 DNA sequence: TGTGCCAGCTCCTTAGACAGTTATAGCAATCAGCCCCAGCATTTT. The full variable domain, completed using reference TRBV18 and TRBJ1-5, is NAGVMQNPRHLVRRRGQEARLRCSPMKGHSHVYWYRQLPEEGLKFMVYLQKENIIDESGMPKERFSAEFPKEGPSILRIQQVVRGDSAAYFCASSLDSYSNQPQHFGDGTRLSIL.

This chain uses TRBV19 with TRBJ2-7; D might be TRBD2 (5 bases). V was clipped by 7 bases and J by 0 bases, with 13 bases between them. In germline, CDR1 is LNHDA, CDR2 SQIVND (reference sequence). There are 14 residues in the CDR3. The CDR3 region is CASKLRVSSYEQYF. CDR3 nucleotide sequence: TGTGCCAGTAAGTTGAGGGTAAGCTCCTACGAGCAGTACTTC.

The rearrangement links TRBV6-6 to TRBJ1-4; 7 bases agree with TRBD1. The trim removed 7 bases at V and 5 bases at J, leaving 4 bases unmatched. Germline CDR1 reads MNHNY; CDR2 reads SVGAGI (reference sequence). The CDR3 covers 13 residues. The CDR3 DNA reads TGTGCCAGCACCGGCAGGGGGAATGAAAAACTGTTTTTT. It encodes CASTGRGNEKLFF.

The chain has TRBV5-8 and TRBJ2-1, with 10 bases fitting TRBD2. The CDR3 totals 17 residues. The J segment lost 4 bases and the V segment lost 4 bases, leaving 11 bases of the junction unmatched. Germline V gives CDR1 SGHTS, CDR2 YDEGEE. CDR3 residues: CASSVPPLAGKYNEQFF. CDR3 nucleotides: TGTGCCAGCAGCGTACCTCCACTAGCGGGAAAGTACAATGAGCAGTTCTTC.

V is TRBV3-1 (or the pseudogene TRBV3-2) and J is TRBJ2-5; D might be TRBD1 (6 bases). Trimming took off 4 bases at V and 5 bases at J, with 11 bases between the two ends. Looked up from germline, CDR1 is LGHDT and CDR2 is YNNKEL (reference sequence). The CDR3 runs to 13 residues. DNA for the CDR3: TGTGCCAGCAGCCTAGGGGGTCGGGAGACCCAGTACTTC. Residues: CASSLGGRETQYF.

This chain links TRBV11-3 with TRBJ2-2; TRBD1 might be the D (5 bases). V was trimmed by 1 base and J by 6 bases, leaving 12 bases between them. From germline, CDR1 is SGHNT and CDR2 YENEEA. CDR3 length: 15 residues. CDR3 sequence reads: CASSLGLPGSGELFF. The CDR3 coding sequence is TGTGCCAGCAGCTTAGGCCTCCCAGGGTCCGGGGAGCTGTTTTTT. Variable domain in full (rest from reference TRBV11-3 and TRBJ2-2): EAGVVQSPRYKIIEKKQPVAFWCNPISGHNTLYWYLQNLGQGPELLIRYENEEAVDDSQLPKDRFSAERLKGVDSTLKIQPAELGDSAVYLCASSLGLPGSGELFFGEGSRLTVL.

The J gene is TRBJ2-5, the V gene TRBV18; weak D call: TRBD2 (6 bases). V lost 3 bases and J 3 bases, leaving 11 bases between the germline ends. The CDR3 covers 14 residues. Germline CDR1 is KGHSH and CDR2 is LQKENI. The CDR3 is CASSPGLNEETQYF. CDR3 coding DNA: TGTGCCAGCTCACCTGGACTAAACGAAGAGACCCAGTACTTC.

The rearrangement uses TRBV24-1 and TRBJ2-7; 9 nucleotides line up with TRBD2. With V trimmed by 9 bases and J by 4 bases, 21 bases remained unmatched. CDR3 length equals 18 residues. The germline V gene has CDR1 KGHDR and CDR2 SFDVKD. DNA for the CDR3: TGTGCCACCGGATTATCGAGACACTTAGCGGGAGAAACATACGAGCAGTACTTC. Amino acids: CATGLSRHLAGETYEQYF.

The chain employs TRBV27 and TRBJ1-4; perhaps TRBD1 as D (5 bases). The CDR3 totals 16 residues. With 5 bases removed from V and 1 base from J, the gap between germline ends came to 14 bases. Germline-derived CDR1 and CDR2 are MNHEY and SMNVEV (reference sequence). CDR3 protein: CASSPNPGLTNEKLFF. CDR3 coding DNA: TGTGCCAGCAGTCCAAACCCAGGGTTAACTAATGAAAAACTGTTTTTT.

The genes are TRBV5-5 and TRBJ2-1; possibly TRBD2 for D (7 bases). From germline, CDR1 is SGHKS and CDR2 YYEKEE (reference sequence). Trimming cost V 4 bases and J 2 bases, with 13 bases left between them. CDR3 size: 15 residues. The CDR3, as DNA: TGTGCCAGCAGCCCCCCCGGGGGGCCCTACAATGAGCAGTTCTTC. Translated, it gives CASSPPGGPYNEQFF.

The chain carries TRBV7-9 and TRBJ1-2, with D unresolved. The V gene lost 1 base and the J gene lost 8 bases, with 17 bases spanning the gap. The CDR3 length is 15 residues. Per the germline V gene, CDR1 is SEHNR and CDR2 is FQNEAQ (reference sequence). The CDR3 here is CASSLDRVDAFGYTF. The CDR3 DNA reads TGTGCCAGCAGCTTAGATCGGGTTGACGCGTTCGGCTACACCTTC.

This CDR3 reads CASSLASGIYNEQFF. In DNA, the CDR3 is TGCGCCAGCAGCTTGGCAAGCGGAATCTACAATGAGCAGTTCTTC. The chain couples TRBV5-1 to TRBJ2-1, with a tentative D call TRBD2 (5 bases). V lost 0 bases, J lost 3 bases, and 10 bases lay in between. The CDR3 consists of 15 residues. CDR1 SGHRS and CDR2 YFSETQ come from the germline V gene.

This clone showed up just a few times. This rearrangement joins TRBV6-4 to TRBJ1-1, with 9 bases aligning to TRBD1. Unmatched junction bases numbered 16, after V lost 6 bases and J lost 5 bases. From germline, CDR1 is MRHNA and CDR2 SNTAGT. The CDR3 covers 17 residues. The CDR3 DNA sequence: TGTGCCAGCAGCAGGAATCCGGGACAGGGAGCAGGGACTGAAGCTTTCTTT. It translates to CASSRNPGQGAGTEAFF.

The count of this clone is one. The rearrangement links TRBV21-1 to TRBJ2-2; no check of the table's D call, TRBD2, against the DNA was made. TRBV21-1 counts as a pseudogene. This CDR3 comprises 19 residues. The DNA for the CDR3 is TGTGCCAGCAGCACAAGGGGGGGACTAGCGGCATCGAACACCGGGGAGCTGTTTTTT. Encoded protein: CASSTRGGLAASNTGELFF.

This chain connects TRBV5-5 to TRBJ2-2; TRBD2 aligns across 8 bases. CDR1 SGHKS and CDR2 YYEKEE come from the germline V gene (reference sequence). Losses at the gene ends were 2 bases for V and 2 bases for J; bases not matched to a gene: 5. This CDR3 has 16 residues. The CDR3: CASSLLAVVNTGELFF. CDR3 coding DNA: TGTGCCAGCAGCTTACTAGCGGTTGTCAACACCGGGGAGCTGTTTTTT.

J is TRBJ2-1 and V is TRBV20-1, with 7 bases identical to TRBD2. The CDR3 contains 11 residues. Germline V CDR1 and CDR2: DFQATT, SNEGSKA (reference sequence). The CDR3 loop reads CRVAGNNEQFF. Here the CDR3 DNA reads TGCAGAGTAGCGGGTAACAATGAGCAGTTCTTC.

This clone showed up just a few times. This sequence joins TRBV7-2 and TRBJ1-2, with D maybe TRBD1 (5 bases). Trimming shortened V by 5 bases and J by 4 bases, and 14 bases separated the two germline ends. The CDR3 contains 14 residues. Germline V gene data show CDR1 as SGHTA and CDR2 as FQGNSA. The CDR3 nucleotides read TGTGCCAGCAGCCCCGGACGGGGGGTCTATGGCTACACCTTC. Encoded protein: CASSPGRGVYGYTF.

The table lists this clone with a few counts. The CDR3 DNA sequence: TGTGCCAGCAGTGACTTGGGGGCTGGGGGCACTGAAGCTTTCTTT. Its protein product is CASSDLGAGGTEAFF. J is TRBJ1-1 and V is TRBV25-1; TRBD1 might be the D (6 bases). The germline gives CDR1 MGHDK, CDR2 SYGVNS. Trimming took off 3 bases at V and 4 bases at J, with 15 bases between the two ends. The length of the CDR3 is 15 residues.

The chain employs TRBV2 and TRBJ1-5; 7 bases align to TRBD1. Trimming at V came to 4 bases and at J to 6 bases, leaving 18 bases not matched to a gene. CDR3 length equals 18 residues. Germline V gene data show CDR1 as SNHLY and CDR2 as FYNNEI. This chain's CDR3 is CASSGPRGGEVRGQPQHF. The CDR3 DNA follows: TGTGCCAGCAGTGGCCCTCGAGGGGGCGAGGTCCGCGGTCAGCCCCAGCATTTT.

The chain uses TRBV6-5 and TRBJ2-7, with TRBD2 matching 8 bases. The CDR3 is 14 amino acids. V was pared by 5 bases and J by 3 bases, with 6 bases of the junction left unmatched. Germline-derived CDR1 and CDR2 are MNHEY and SVGAGI. CDR3: CASSNRGGIYEQYF. The CDR3 DNA reads as TGTGCCAGCAGTAACCGGGGGGGAATCTACGAGCAGTACTTC.

The chain uses TRBV7-9 and TRBJ1-5; 7 nucleotides agree with TRBD1. The CDR3 has 14 residues. Trimming cost V 5 bases and J 3 bases; bases outside gene matches: 4. Germline V gene sequence: CDR1 SEHNR, CDR2 FQNEAQ (reference sequence). CDR3: CASSRGQFNQPQHF. The DNA of the CDR3 is TGTGCCAGCAGCCGGGGACAGTTCAATCAGCCCCAGCATTTT.

V and J are TRBV15 and TRBJ1-5, with D tentatively TRBD1 (5 bases). V dropped 5 bases and J dropped 5 bases, with 16 bases sitting between them. The CDR3 sequence is 15 residues long. Germline CDR1 LNHNV, CDR2 YYDKDF (reference sequence). The CDR3 region has the DNA TGTGCCACCAGCCTAGGCGGGGGGGTCGATCAGCCCCAGCATTTT. Its protein product is CATSLGGGVDQPQHF. Looking up the rest from reference TRBV15 and TRBJ1-5 gives the full variable domain: DAMVIQNPRYQVTQFGKPVTLSCSQTLNHNVMYWYQQKSSQAPKLLFHYYDKDFNNEADTPDNFQSRRPNTSFCFLDIRSPGLGDTAMYLCATSLGGGVDQPQHFGDGTRLSIL.

J is TRBJ2-6 and V is TRBV27; D is undetermined. CDR1 is MNHEY and CDR2 is SMNVEV in the germline V gene (reference sequence). The CDR3 runs 15 residues. Trimming took off 8 bases at V and 4 bases at J, with 15 bases between the two ends. For the CDR3, the DNA is TGTGCCAGCCGTAGTGGGCTAACGGGGGCCAACGTCCTGACTTTC. This encodes CASRSGLTGANVLTF. The whole variable domain, remainder taken from reference TRBV27 and TRBJ2-6, is EAQVTQNPRYLITVTGKKLTVTCSQNMNHEYMSWYRQDPGLGLRQIYYSMNVEVTDKGDVPEGYKVSRKEKRNFPLILESPSPNQTSLYFCASRSGLTGANVLTFGAGSRLTVL.

The rearrangement joins TRBV5-1 to TRBJ2-1, with 12 nucleotides matching TRBD1. CDR1 is SGHRS, CDR2 YFSETQ, per germline. V trimming: 3 bases; J trimming: 7 bases; junction bases outside the gene matches: 5. There are 15 residues in the CDR3. Here the CDR3 DNA reads TGCGCCAGCAGCTATGGGACAGGGGGCATGAATGAGCAGTTCTTC. Translation: CASSYGTGGMNEQFF. Full variable domain (outside the CDR3, taken from reference TRBV5-1 and TRBJ2-1): KAGVTQTPRYLIKTRGQQVTLSCSPISGHRSVSWYQQTPGQGLQFLFEYFSETQRNKGNFPGRFSGRQFSNSRSEMNVSTLELGDSALYLCASSYGTGGMNEQFFGPGTRLTVL.